These T cell receptor beta chains were read from a single sample in a study of T cell responses to AZD1222 COVID-19 vaccine. Generated by immunoSEQ multiplex PCR, the TCRdb table keeps only in-frame clones and is missing some. The sample lists 110,000 or so clones; around 88% were seen once. Specimen: peripheral blood, collected 28 days after the second AZD1222 dose. These receptors all come from an adult who received the AZD1222 COVID-19 vaccine. Each CDR3 is given with its conserved first and last residue.

V: TRBV3-1/TRBV3-2; CDR3: CASSPDRKHYEQYF
V: TRBV4-1; CDR3: CASSQEQGEDNQPQHF
V: TRBV7-9; CDR3: CASSLATQGRTEAFF
V: TRBV7-9; CDR3: CASSSTGVYSTDTQYF
V: TRBV5-5; CDR3: CASSMGLAGGTQTDTQYF
V: TRBV10-3; CDR3: CAISEPRTGQQFF
V: TRBV4-2; CDR3: CASSQDGTDTQYF
V: TRBV15; CDR3: CATQDYYNEQFF
V: TRBV7-9; CDR3: CASSLPDYGYTF
V: TRBV19; CDR3: CASSMMPTNGGGELFF
V: TRBV5-5; CDR3: CASSLDLVNQPQHF
V: TRBV6-1; CDR3: CASSVKGQGRTGELFF
V: TRBV2; CDR3: CASSAGGGELFF
V: TRBV10-3; CDR3: CAISETGNNQPQHF
V: TRBV19; CDR3: CASSIMQGNYGYTF
V: TRBV28; CDR3: CASKEGDFQETQYF
V: TRBV6-2/TRBV6-3; CDR3: CASSYQGQAYNEQFF
V: TRBV28; CDR3: CASSSGQANEKLFF
V: TRBV10-3; CDR3: CACGGGSGYTF
V: TRBV7-2; CDR3: CASSLRLSVETQYF
V: TRBV6-5; CDR3: CASSIDGGRGNTIYF
V: TRBV6-5; CDR3: CASIFQGGPLHF
V: TRBV28; CDR3: CASSFPTGGAGRLAYEQYF
V: TRBV5-1; CDR3: CASSVSTGAMNTEAFF
V: TRBV11-2; CDR3: CASSLVRGGGYEQYF
V: TRBV5-1; CDR3: CASSLSASGGEGYTF
V: TRBV5-1; CDR3: CASSLGSGETQYF
V: TRBV7-2; CDR3: CASSRAGQLYEQYF
V: TRBV6-5; CDR3: CASHRDRYSYEQYF
V: TRBV6-2/TRBV6-3; CDR3: CASSYSVTGDSGANVLTF
V: TRBV3-1/TRBV3-2; CDR3: CASSQDRGRNYGYTF
V: TRBV12-5; CDR3: CASGLVSGIQHF
V: TRBV5-6; CDR3: CASSSRGSYGYTF
V: TRBV4-2; CDR3: CASSQEAAANYGYTF
V: TRBV28; CDR3: CASRNYGYTF
V: TRBV7-8; CDR3: CASSLELGTGASNQPQHF
V: TRBV27; CDR3: CASSGLNTEAFF
V: TRBV24-1; CDR3: CATRGEAGELFF
V: TRBV5-1; CDR3: CASSPAGNEQFF
V: TRBV7-2; CDR3: CASSLASGGATYEQYF
V: TRBV9; CDR3: CASSVGGYNSPLHF
V: TRBV27; CDR3: CASSPLTGRGGELFF
V: TRBV7-6; CDR3: CASSPGTANTEAFF
V: TRBV7-2; CDR3: CASSRGGSGNTIYF
V: TRBV20-1; CDR3: CSAQQGNTIYF
V: TRBV19; CDR3: CASSRAKSNEKLFF
V: TRBV27; CDR3: CASSLKGQGPAYEQYF
V: TRBV7-9; CDR3: CASSLAGGYGYTF
V: TRBV2; CDR3: CASSTQGYYNEQFF
V: TRBV6-4; CDR3: CASRPSGGEGGYTF
V: TRBV5-6; CDR3: CASLHYNRDNSPLHF
V: TRBV12-3/TRBV12-4; CDR3: CASSPQGARGYTF
V: TRBV15; CDR3: CATSREGGLNYGYTF